The T cell receptor (beta chain) described here comes from a study of T-cell reconstitution after alpha-beta-depleted transplantation in children. Unique molecular identifiers featured in how the TCRbeta library was prepared. TCRdb reprocessed the PCR reads with MiXCR, giving one entry per CDR3 protein. The data show 250,000 to 300,000 distinct CDR3 sequences, roughly a tenth seen once. The CDR3 has 15 amino acids. The ends lost 6 bases at V and 6 bases at J; junction bases unmatched: 9. The germline V gene encodes CDR1 SQVTM and CDR2 ANQGSEA. Many counts were recorded for this clonotype. The sequencing here drew on PBMCs, taken before TCRalphabeta/CD19-depleted stem cell transplant. The clonotype was recovered from a boy younger than two with acute myeloid leukemia, due to receive a stem cell transplant. The rearrangement uses TRBV29-1 and TRBJ2-3; TRBD2 matches 13 bases. The CDR3 bases are TGCAGCGTAGTTACTAGCGGGAGGGTTTCGGATACGCAGTATTTT. Translating it yields CSVVTSGRVSDTQYF.